These T cell receptor beta chains were read from a single sample in a study of memory CD8 T cells in hepatitis C reinfection. Assay: immunoSEQ multiplex PCR; the TCRdb copy retains only in-frame clones and omits some. The table records about 46,000 clones, 80% to 90% of them present only once. Sequenced input: naive CD8+ T cells sorted from blood. These receptors originate from a young man with hepatitis C virus infection. Both conserved end residues are part of each CDR3. The D gene is left open where the match is weak. Rows may omit the clone size; those that give it use once, few, many or a size class.

size,V,J,length,D,CDR3,DNA
NA,TRBV4-3,TRBJ2-2,15,TRBD2,CASSQEGLATGELFF,TGCGCCAGCAGCCAAGAGGGACTAGCGACCGGGGAGCTGTTTTTT
once,TRBV6-6,TRBJ2-7,15,TRBD2,CASSFRTSGYNEQYF,TGTGCCAGCAGTTTCCGGACTAGCGGGTACAACGAGCAGTACTTC
NA,TRBV9,TRBJ2-5,15,TRBD2,CASSALTSGRETQYF,TGTGCCAGCAGCGCCCTGACTAGCGGGAGAGAGACCCAGTACTTC
NA,TRBV2,TRBJ2-5,13,TRBD1,CAKKTGGEETQYF,TGTGCCAAAAAGACAGGGGGCGAAGAGACCCAGTACTTC
once,TRBV19,TRBJ1-5,19,TRBD1,CASSIDRGRGAYSNQPQHF,TGTGCCAGTAGTATAGACAGGGGGCGCGGGGCTTATAGCAATCAGCCCCAGCATTTT
NA,TRBV2,TRBJ2-2,15,TRBD2,CASSRGGSNTGELFF,TGTGCCAGCAGTCGCGGGGGGTCGAACACCGGGGAGCTGTTTTTT
few,TRBV6-6,TRBJ2-1,12,NA,CASSNGVNEQFF,TGTGCCAGCAGTAACGGAGTCAATGAGCAGTTCTTC
once,TRBV6-5,TRBJ2-1,15,TRBD2,CASSYGGLATHEQFF,TGTGCCAGCAGTTATGGGGGACTAGCGACCCATGAGCAGTTCTTC
NA,TRBV2,TRBJ2-2,20,TRBD2,CASSEVASGGPSSRTGELFF,TGTGCCAGCAGTGAAGTTGCGAGCGGGGGGCCAAGTAGTAGGACTGGGGAGCTGTTTTTT
few,TRBV10-3,TRBJ1-1,13,TRBD1,CAISDRGQTEAFF,TGTGCCATCAGTGACAGGGGGCAGACTGAAGCTTTCTTT
once,TRBV25-1,TRBJ2-5,12,NA,CASTSEEETQYF,TGTGCCAGCACCTCGGAGGAAGAGACCCAGTACTTC
NA,TRBV6-5,TRBJ1-5,16,TRBD1,CASSSETGGNNQPQHF,TGTGCCAGCAGTTCTGAGACAGGGGGGAACAATCAGCCCCAGCATTTT
NA,TRBV9,TRBJ2-1,15,TRBD2,CASSASGRADNEQFF,TGTGCCAGCAGTGCTAGCGGGAGGGCCGATAATGAGCAGTTCTTC
NA,TRBV5-1,TRBJ2-3,17,TRBD1,CASSPYFGQGRPDTQYF,TGCGCCAGCAGCCCGTACTTCGGACAGGGGAGGCCAGATACGCAGTATTTT
once,TRBV6-1,TRBJ2-7,14,TRBD1,CASSVSGQGFEQYF,TGTGCCAGCAGTGTGTCTGGACAGGGTTTCGAGCAGTACTTC
NA,TRBV13,TRBJ2-3,13,NA,CASSPPSTDTQYF,TGTGCCAGCAGCCCCCCTAGCACAGATACGCAGTATTTT
NA,TRBV27,TRBJ2-7,15,TRBD1,CASSLGGTGDYEQYF,TGTGCCAGCAGTTTAGGAGGGACAGGGGACTACGAGCAGTACTTC
few,TRBV6-4,TRBJ1-1,15,TRBD1,CASRPGRQGNTEAFF,TGTGCCAGCAGGCCCGGGAGACAGGGGAACACTGAAGCTTTCTTT
NA,TRBV5-1,TRBJ2-1,17,TRBD1,CASSLGQGEYSYNEQFF,TGCGCCAGCAGCTTGGGGCAGGGGGAGTACTCCTACAATGAGCAGTTCTTC
few,TRBV2,TRBJ2-7,15,TRBD1,CASSGEGTGTYEQYF,TGTGCCAGCAGTGGAGAAGGGACAGGGACTTACGAGCAGTACTTC
NA,TRBV11-2,TRBJ2-7,14,NA,CASSLGGGTYEQYF,TGTGCCAGCAGCTTAGGGGGGGGCACCTACGAGCAGTACTTC
NA,TRBV7-2,TRBJ2-1,15,NA,CASSPSSLSYNEQFF,TGTGCCAGCAGCCCTTCTAGCCTTTCGTACAATGAGCAGTTCTTC
NA,TRBV27,TRBJ1-1,14,NA,CASRLTLPGTEAFF,TGTGCCAGCCGTCTTACCTTGCCGGGGACTGAAGCTTTCTTT
NA,TRBV20-1,TRBJ2-1,11,NA,CSASEGVEQFF,TGCAGTGCTAGCGAGGGGGTAGAGCAGTTCTTC
NA,TRBV19,TRBJ1-1,13,TRBD1,CASTPAGGGIAFF,TGTGCCAGTACTCCAGCCGGAGGGGGCATAGCTTTCTTT
few,TRBV7-9,TRBJ2-4,15,TRBD1,CASSLGQGRKNIQYF,TGTGCCAGCAGCTTAGGACAGGGAAGGAAAAACATTCAGTACTTC
NA,TRBV19,TRBJ2-1,16,NA,CASSIDTGELGNEQFF,TGTGCCAGTAGTATCGATACGGGGGAGTTGGGCAATGAGCAGTTCTTC
NA,TRBV28,TRBJ1-4,18,NA,CASILGIGRRRFNEKLFF,TGTGCCAGCATTCTCGGGATAGGGCGGCGACGTTTTAATGAAAAACTGTTTTTT
NA,TRBV7-9,TRBJ2-2,15,NA,CASSLRRGESGELFF,TGTGCCAGCAGCTTACGCAGGGGAGAGTCCGGGGAGCTGTTTTTT
NA,TRBV6-5,TRBJ2-1,13,TRBD2,CASRLAGVDEQFF,TGTGCCAGCAGATTGGCGGGAGTGGATGAGCAGTTCTTC
NA,TRBV27,TRBJ2-7,13,NA,CASTPGGMDEQYF,TGTGCCAGCACTCCAGGGGGGATGGACGAGCAGTACTTC
once,TRBV19,TRBJ2-1,15,TRBD2,CASSIVSGGRNEQFF,TGTGCCAGTAGTATAGTTAGCGGGGGCAGGAATGAGCAGTTCTTC
NA,TRBV28,TRBJ2-1,14,TRBD1,CASSRDRGGNEQFF,TGTGCCAGCAGCCGGGACAGGGGGGGAAATGAGCAGTTCTTC
NA,TRBV19,TRBJ1-5,15,NA,CASSLGKGSNQPQHF,TGTGCCAGTAGTTTAGGGAAGGGGAGCAATCAGCCCCAGCATTTT
NA,TRBV15,TRBJ2-1,12,NA,CATSSLNNEQFF,TGTGCCACCAGCAGCCTTAACAATGAGCAGTTCTTC
NA,TRBV30,TRBJ2-3,12,NA,CAWSGAGDTQYF,TGTGCCTGGAGTGGGGCAGGGGATACGCAGTATTTT
NA,TRBV27,TRBJ2-3,14,NA,CASSTTGGTDTQYF,TGTGCCAGCAGTACGACGGGGGGCACAGATACGCAGTATTTT
NA,TRBV5-1,TRBJ2-5,17,TRBD2,CASSSGTSGGVVETQYF,TGCGCCAGCAGCTCCGGGACTAGCGGGGGGGTAGTAGAGACCCAGTACTTC
NA,TRBV5-1,TRBJ2-3,14,NA,CASRSLGAGDTQYF,TGCGCCAGCAGGTCCCTAGGGGCCGGGGATACGCAGTATTTT
NA,TRBV5-1,TRBJ1-1,14,NA,CASSLTVRDTEAFF,TGCGCCAGCAGCTTGACAGTTCGTGATACTGAAGCTTTCTTT
NA,TRBV4-3,TRBJ2-1,18,NA,CASSQEGGRQGRDNEQFF,TGCGCCAGCAGCCAAGAAGGTGGTCGGCAGGGGAGGGACAATGAGCAGTTCTTC
NA,TRBV6-1,TRBJ2-2,12,NA,CASKPGTGELFF,TGTGCCTCAAAACCGGGAACCGGGGAGCTGTTTTTT
once,TRBV18,TRBJ2-3,16,NA,CASSPEAGWGTDTQYF,TGTGCCAGCTCACCGGAGGCGGGGTGGGGCACAGATACGCAGTATTTT
few,TRBV28,TRBJ2-3,15,TRBD1,CASYPQGALADTQYF,TGTGCCAGCTACCCCCAGGGGGCGCTGGCAGATACGCAGTATTTT
NA,TRBV5-1,TRBJ2-1,14,TRBD1,CASSPGQGPNEQFF,TGCGCCAGCAGCCCGGGACAGGGTCCTAATGAGCAGTTCTTC
NA,TRBV6-5,TRBJ2-5,15,TRBD1,CASSTRTGGRETQYF,TGTGCCAGCAGTACCCGGACAGGGGGCAGGGAGACCCAGTACTTC
NA,TRBV18,TRBJ1-1,12,NA,CASSPGGIEAFF,TGTGCCAGCTCACCGGGAGGGATCGAAGCTTTCTTT
NA,TRBV5-1,TRBJ2-6,17,NA,CASSSGTLTGGANVLTF,TGCGCCAGCAGCTCCGGGACACTCACCGGCGGGGCCAACGTCCTGACTTTC
NA,TRBV2,TRBJ1-5,15,TRBD1,CASSRNRGLGQPQHF,TGTGCCAGCAGTCGAAACAGGGGGCTGGGGCAGCCCCAGCATTTT
NA,TRBV7-8,TRBJ2-1,17,NA,CASSFEPRELLNNEQFF,TGTGCCAGCAGCTTTGAACCACGGGAGTTACTAAACAATGAGCAGTTCTTC
NA,TRBV7-8,TRBJ2-7,14,TRBD2,CASSGRDYPYEQYF,TGTGCCAGCAGCGGCCGGGACTACCCCTACGAGCAGTACTTC
once,TRBV6-5,TRBJ1-1,14,TRBD1,CASSSQGGSTEAFF,TGTGCCAGCAGTTCACAGGGGGGGAGCACTGAAGCTTTCTTT
NA,TRBV7-9,TRBJ2-5,14,NA,CASTATAYQETQYF,TGTGCCAGCACCGCGACAGCGTACCAAGAGACCCAGTACTTC
NA,TRBV6-5,TRBJ2-5,14,TRBD2,CASSRRLARETQYF,TGTGCCAGCAGCCGAAGACTAGCCCGGGAGACCCAGTACTTC
once,TRBV6-1,TRBJ1-4,16,TRBD1,CASSVGTGGTNEKLFF,TGTGCCAGCAGTGTCGGGACAGGGGGGACTAATGAAAAACTGTTTTTT
NA,TRBV27,TRBJ2-2,14,NA,CASSTSANTGELFF,TGTGCCAGCAGTACCTCAGCGAACACCGGGGAGCTGTTTTTT
NA,TRBV7-9,TRBJ1-6,14,TRBD1,CASSDGTVNSPLHF,TGTGCCAGCAGCGATGGGACAGTTAATTCACCCCTCCACTTT
NA,TRBV7-9,TRBJ2-7,13,NA,CASSAGQFYEQYF,TGTGCCAGCAGCGCAGGACAGTTCTACGAGCAGTACTTC